Below are 7 T cell receptor beta chains sequenced from a single sample in a study of blood T cell repertoires in COVID-19. The protocol was immunoSEQ multiplex PCR, while the TCRdb copy is restricted to in-frame clones and leaves out a portion. The table includes fewer than 200,000 clones, 85% to 95% detected once. The sample was peripheral blood. These receptors were collected from a woman between 45 and 65 years old with acute or convalescent COVID-19.

The CDR3: CASSKDPRQGAPVGANVLTF. The DNA for the CDR3 is TGTGCCAGCAGCAAAGACCCCCGACAGGGGGCGCCAGTTGGGGCCAACGTCCTGACTTTC. This chain connects TRBV21-1 to TRBJ2-6; the table's D call, TRBD1, was not checked against the DNA. TRBV21-1 is deemed a pseudogene. The CDR3 totals 20 residues.

The J gene is TRBJ2-7, the V gene TRBV7-9; 9 bases map to TRBD1. V trimming: 6 bases; J trimming: 4 bases; junction bases outside the gene matches: 10. Germline-derived CDR1 and CDR2 are SEHNR and FQNEAQ (reference sequence). The CDR3 runs to 15 residues. This chain's CDR3 is CASSLGQGMDYEQYF. DNA for the CDR3: TGTGCCAGCAGTTTGGGACAGGGTATGGATTACGAGCAGTACTTC.

This chain links TRBV30 with TRBJ2-2, with D possibly being TRBD2 (5 bases). The germline V gene encodes CDR1 GTSNPN and CDR2 SVGIG (reference sequence). The ends were cut back, 0 bases at V and 2 bases at J, with 7 bases in the middle. This CDR3 region has 14 residues. CDR3 sequence (DNA): TGTGCCTGGAGTGTAGGGAGAAACACCGGGGAGCTGTTTTTT. Protein product: CAWSVGRNTGELFF. Variable domain in full (rest from reference TRBV30 and TRBJ2-2): SQTIHQWPATLVQPVGSPLSLECTVEGTSNPNLYWYRQAAGRGLQLLFYSVGIGQISSEVPQNLSASRPQDRQFILSSKKLLLSDSGFYLCAWSVGRNTGELFFGEGSRLTVL.

V usage is TRBV7-2 and J usage is TRBJ2-1; D call uncertain. This CDR3 region has 17 residues. In germline, CDR1 is SGHTA, CDR2 FQGNSA. V was pared by 4 bases and J by 10 bases, with 26 bases between. The CDR3 coding sequence is TGTGCCAGCAGCTCCTCCGCAACCCCTGGGCTTCAAGAGGAGCAGTTCTTC. This gives the protein CASSSSATPGLQEEQFF.

The rearrangement uses TRBV19 and TRBJ1-1; 8 nucleotides agree with TRBD1. This CDR3 is 18 amino acids long. Germline V gives CDR1 LNHDA, CDR2 SQIVND (reference sequence). Unmatched junction bases numbered 18, after V lost 7 bases and J lost 2 bases. In DNA form, the CDR3 reads TGTGCCAGTACCCAAGAGGGAGCTTACAGGGGGATTAACACTGAAGCTTTCTTT. Translating gives CASTQEGAYRGINTEAFF.

V usage is TRBV19 and J usage is TRBJ1-3, with unresolved D. CDR3 length: 16 amino acids. V lost 6 bases and J lost 0, with 15 bases in between. CDR1 and CDR2 from the germline V gene are LNHDA and SQIVND (reference sequence). CDR3 amino acids: CASSFLEGHSGNTIYF. In nucleotides, the CDR3 is TGTGCCAGTAGCTTCCTGGAGGGCCACTCTGGAAACACCATATATTTT.

This chain uses TRBV6-4 with TRBJ1-5; D unclear. V dropped 3 bases and J dropped 0 bases, with 6 bases sitting between them. The CDR3 consists of 14 residues. The germline V gene has CDR1 MRHNA and CDR2 SNTAGT. The CDR3 sequence: CASSERYSNQPQHF. The CDR3, as DNA: TGTGCCAGCAGTGAACGGTATAGCAATCAGCCCCAGCATTTT.